This T cell receptor beta chain was sequenced during a study of neurological immune-mediated disorders (dated by TCRdb to between 2019 and 2020). Concerning the study at large: Peripheral blood TCR-beta repertoires from patients with HTLV-I-associated myelopathy (HAM/TSP), patients with multiple sclerosis, and healthy controls were compared in the study using UMI-based sequencing. Of the approximately 68 subjects in the cohort, about 14 were HAM/TSP patients, about 34 were multiple sclerosis patients, and some 20 were healthy controls. Alongside PBMC samples, the set of about 100 TCR-beta libraries contained longitudinal samples, technical triplicates, and paired CD4+ and CD8+ T-cell subsets that had been sorted. Technical triplicate libraries were sequenced to precisely calculate how much the frequency of each individual clone varied.

Findings and caveats that apply to the study as a whole: Expanded clones from different subjects shared no identical CDR3 amino acid sequences, which suggests that TCR-beta repertoires were private in all groups. TCR clonal expansion was highest in HAM/TSP patients and lowest in MS patients, with MS patients falling below even healthy controls.

The CDR3 goes from the cysteine to the phenylalanine over 15 residues. The only DNA kept is the CDR3, 45 bases in frame from the first base. The V end gives up 5 bases and the J end 6 bases, leaving 9 bases in the junction not matched to a gene. Reading the germline V gene (reference sequence) gives CDR1 MNHNY and CDR2 SVGAGI. The intended sense of this specimen's time point label: technical triplicate 2. Libraries from unsorted PBMCs were made from 2 million PBMCs kept in RNAlater at -80 degrees C until RNA extraction. Peripheral blood was subjected to Ficoll-Hypaque density gradient centrifugation to isolate PBMCs, which were then cryopreserved in liquid nitrogen. This clonotype was observed many times. This clone's antigen is unknown. Base-call qualities are not available, and no considerably larger clone is one nucleotide away. cDNA synthesis used template-switch 5'RACE with a primer carrying a 10-nucleotide random unique molecular identifier tagging each TCR transcript. Each sequencing run produced over 160 million TCR-beta sequences covering 15-18 subjects. The RNeasy kit was used for extraction of total RNA. Using the KAPA Real-time Library Amplification kit, TCR-beta VDJ regions were amplified with primers for the TCR constant region and the 5'RACE anchor. A first PCR added sample indexes and Illumina adaptors, after which a second PCR increased the library yield. After purification with Ampure beads, the TCR product of roughly 650 bp was size-selected on a 2% E-gel SizeSelection system. Before pooling, library quality was assessed on a Bioanalyzer, concentration was determined with Qubit, and library quantification was performed with the Kapa Library Quantification kit. Libraries were sequenced paired-end 2 x 150 bp on an Illumina HiSeq 2500. To increase sequence diversity, roughly 23-30% phiX was spiked into each library pool. The authors' analysis ran thus. Quality-filtered reads were processed with the UMI-based MiGEC pipeline, which removed over 90% of raw TCR sequences during error correction. IMGT germline references were used for alignment of VDJ genes, and clonotypes were defined by a unique CDR3 amino acid sequence together with V-J genes. Clonal expansion, Shannon diversity and CDR3 relatedness (CalcPairwiseDistances, ClusterSamples) were evaluated with VDJtools, and phylogenetic trees were built with CLCbio workbench. Using coefficient-of-variation modelling across technical triplicates, the study counted a clone as expanded if it had at least 8 unique UMIs. Starting from the raw public reads, TCRdb applied fastp trimming at Q25, assembled clones with MiXCR and retained in-frame beta chains. Each CDR3 protein appears once, grouped with its most common genes and DNA. The V and J calls were not made by the authors but by TCRdb's processing. This sample comprises about 55,000 distinct CDR3 sequences, about 25% of them detected only once. Of the sample, about 5% falls within the top ten clones.

This TCR was recovered from a man aged 60-69 years with HTLV-1-associated myelopathy (HAM/TSP). The chain is encoded by TRBV6-6 joined to TRBJ1-1, and 10 bases in between align with TRBD1. Source material: PBMCs. The CDR3 here reads CASSRPGQGTSEAFF. At the DNA level, the sequence is TGTGCCAGCAGTCGCCCGGGACAGGGGACCTCTGAAGCTTTCTTT.